This paragraph reports one TCR beta chain. Sequencing used immunoSEQ multiplex PCR; TCRdb keeps in-frame clones, though not all of them. The sample consists of about 250,000 clones, 80% to 90% of them appearing once. This sample stems from a study of blood T cell repertoires in COVID-19. The germline CDR1 and CDR2 sequences are GTSNPN and SVGIG (reference sequence). J was trimmed by 7 bases and V by 2 bases; bases with no gene match: 13. CDR3 size: 16 residues. The sequence came from a man between 40 and 49 years old with active or convalescent COVID-19. Sequenced: peripheral blood. This chain links TRBV30 with TRBJ1-5, with 8 bases matching TRBD1. The CDR3 protein is CAWSLRDRGAGQPQHF. The DNA for the CDR3 is TGTGCCTGGAGTCTCCGAGACAGGGGCGCCGGACAGCCCCAGCATTTT.